The 21 T cell receptor beta chains below were found in one sample sequenced in a study of blood T cell repertoires in COVID-19. Method: immunoSEQ multiplex PCR; TCRdb's copy keeps in-frame clones and lacks some. The sample carries over 70,000 clones, approximately 80% recorded once. Input material: peripheral blood. The receptors come from a man between 70 and 80 years old with acute or convalescent COVID-19.

This rearrangement joins TRBV16 to TRBJ1-1; TRBD1 matches at 7 bases. Germline V gene data show CDR1 as KGHSY and CDR2 as FQNENV. J was trimmed by 0 bases and V by 4 bases; bases with no gene match: 2. There are 14 residues in the CDR3. The CDR3 DNA reads TGTGCCAGCAGCCTAGGGGGCTTGAACACTGAAGCTTTCTTT. This codes for CASSLGGLNTEAFF.

This chain uses TRBV6-5 with TRBJ1-6; D remains ambiguous. V was trimmed by 3 bases and J by 8 bases, leaving 14 bases between them. The CDR3 is 15 residues long. The germline V gene has CDR1 MNHEY and CDR2 SVGAGI. The CDR3 DNA reads as TGTGCCAGCAGTTATAGATCCCTTCTCGATTCACCCCTCCACTTT. As protein: CASSYRSLLDSPLHF.

The CDR3 region is CASSSTNVNYGYTF. The CDR3 nucleotides are TGTGCCAGCAGTTCGACAAACGTGAACTATGGCTACACCTTC. V gene TRBV27 combines with J gene TRBJ1-2, with D uncertain. This CDR3 has 14 amino acids. Trimming cost V 4 bases and J 2 bases, with 11 bases left between them. Germline assignment: CDR1 MNHEY and CDR2 SMNVEV (reference sequence).

The CDR3 sequence is CASSAGEWYGYTF. For the CDR3, the DNA is TGTGCCAGCAGCGCAGGGGAATGGTACGGCTACACCTTC. V usage is TRBV6-4 and J usage is TRBJ1-2, with D possibly being TRBD1 (6 bases). CDR1 and CDR2 (germline): MRHNA, SNTAGT. Trimming cost V 6 bases and J 8 bases, with 16 bases left between them. The CDR3 sequence is 13 residues long.

CDR3 nucleotides: TGTGCCAGTAGCGTGCCGGGACAGGGTTACGAGCAGTACTTC. It is translated as CASSVPGQGYEQYF. J is TRBJ2-7 and V is TRBV19; 9 bases align to TRBD1. V lost 6 bases, J lost 4 bases, and 7 bases stayed unmatched. This CDR3 is 14 amino acids long. CDR1 and CDR2 (germline): LNHDA, SQIVND (reference sequence).

The CDR3 bases are TGCGCCAGCAGCTTGGAGATAGGGGGTGGCTACACCTTC. It is translated as CASSLEIGGGYTF. The J gene is TRBJ1-2, the V gene TRBV5-1; maybe TRBD1 (6 bases). V was cut by 0 bases and J by 7 bases, with 10 bases left in between. The CDR3 has 13 residues. Germline V gives CDR1 SGHRS, CDR2 YFSETQ.

The chain employs TRBV5-1 and TRBJ2-1, with 13 bases lining up with TRBD2. V lost 0 bases and J lost 0; bases outside the gene matches: 3. Per germline, CDR1 SGHRS and CDR2 YFSETQ. CDR3 length equals 18 residues. CDR3 in amino acids: CASSLALAGGSSYNEQFF. In DNA, the CDR3 is TGCGCCAGCAGCTTGGCACTAGCGGGGGGGAGCTCCTACAATGAGCAGTTCTTC.

This clone was detected once. The chain joins TRBV19 to TRBJ2-2; the D gene is possibly TRBD1 (6 bases). This CDR3 is 12 amino acids long. CDR1 is LNHDA and CDR2 is SQIVND in the germline V gene (reference sequence). Trimming pared 6 bases from V and 6 bases from J, leaving 8 bases between. CDR3 bases: TGTGCCAGTAGCACAGGGCCCGGGGAGCTGTTTTTT. Protein sequence: CASSTGPGELFF. The full variable domain, completed using reference TRBV19 and TRBJ2-2, is DGGITQSPKYLFRKEGQNVTLSCEQNLNHDAMYWYRQDPGQGLRLIYYSQIVNDFQKGDIAEGYSVSREKKESFPLTVTSAQKNPTAFYLCASSTGPGELFFGEGSRLTVL.

CDR3 sequence (DNA): TGTGCCAGCAGCTCGCGGGGGAACCCTAGCACAGATACGCAGTATTTT. It is translated as CASSSRGNPSTDTQYF. The genes are TRBV7-2 and TRBJ2-3; 7 bases agree with TRBD2. The CDR3 runs to 16 residues. Germline-derived CDR1 and CDR2 are SGHTA and FQGNSA. J gave up 0 bases and V 4 bases, and 7 bases lay outside the gene matches.

The chain carries TRBV27 and TRBJ2-2; 7 nucleotides agree with TRBD1. Losses at the gene ends were 5 bases for V and 4 bases for J; bases not matched to a gene: 13. The CDR3 is 17 amino acids. CDR1 MNHEY and CDR2 SMNVEV come from the germline V gene (reference sequence). This chain's CDR3 is CASSLRTGDSVTGELFF. Here the CDR3 DNA reads TGTGCCAGCAGTCTTCGGACAGGCGATTCGGTCACCGGGGAGCTGTTTTTT.

This chain uses TRBV5-4 with TRBJ1-2; D call uncertain. The CDR3 contains 13 residues. Trimming shortened V by 5 bases and J by 3 bases, and 11 bases separated the two germline ends. Germline CDR1 SGHNT, CDR2 YYREEE (reference sequence). Here the CDR3 reads CASRDVTDYGYTF. The CDR3 DNA follows: TGTGCCAGCAGAGATGTTACAGACTATGGCTACACCTTC.

The rearrangement joins TRBV5-4 to TRBJ1-2; D not resolved. CDR3 length equals 14 residues. Between the trimmed V and J ends, which lost 0 bases and 4 bases, there was a span of 10 bases. Germline V CDR1 and CDR2: SGHNT, YYREEE (reference sequence). CDR3 protein: CASSLAGLTYGYTF. In DNA, the CDR3 is TGTGCCAGCAGCTTGGCCGGACTGACCTATGGCTACACCTTC.

The chain has TRBV12-3 or TRBV12-4 and TRBJ1-2; 8 bases match TRBD1. The trim removed 6 bases at V and 5 bases at J, leaving 2 bases unmatched. This CDR3 is built from 12 residues. Written as DNA, the CDR3 is TGTGCCAGCAGCCGACAGGGGTATGGCTACACCTTC. It translates to CASSRQGYGYTF.

The rearrangement uses TRBV5-4 and TRBJ1-1; D is unresolved. Germline V gene sequence: CDR1 SGHNT, CDR2 YYREEE (reference sequence). The V end lost 3 bases, the J end lost 3 bases, and 6 bases lay between the germline ends. The CDR3 has 12 residues. The CDR3 sequence: CASSYGDTEAFF. The CDR3 DNA is TGTGCCAGCAGCTACGGAGACACTGAAGCTTTCTTT.

This chain joins TRBV2 and TRBJ2-1; D is possibly TRBD1 (5 bases). In germline, CDR1 is SNHLY, CDR2 FYNNEI. The CDR3 contains 14 residues. Trimming took 1 base from V and 7 from J, leaving 11 bases between them. The CDR3 nucleotides are TGTGCCAGCAGTGAAGAAGGGGTGCGGAATGAGCAGTTCTTC. This translates into CASSEEGVRNEQFF. The full variable domain, completed using reference TRBV2 and TRBJ2-1, is EPEVTQTPSHQVTQMGQEVILRCVPISNHLYFYWYRQILGQKVEFLVSFYNNEISEKSEIFDDQFSVERPDGSNFTLKIRSTKLEDSAMYFCASSEEGVRNEQFFGPGTRLTVL.

CDR3 residues: CASSIGQEAEAFF. CDR3 bases: TGTGCCAGTAGTATTGGACAGGAGGCTGAAGCTTTCTTT. The rearrangement links TRBV19 to TRBJ1-1; 7 bases map to TRBD1. The CDR3 has 13 amino acids. The V gene end was trimmed by 3 bases and the J gene end by 6 bases; junction bases not matched to a gene: 4. The germline V gene has CDR1 LNHDA and CDR2 SQIVND (reference sequence).

V and J are TRBV6-5 and TRBJ1-2; TRBD1 matches at 8 bases. The germline V gene has CDR1 MNHEY and CDR2 SVGAGI. V dropped 4 bases and J dropped 2; count of bases not matched to a gene: 3. This CDR3 has 14 residues. CDR3 loop: CASSLRQGNYGYTF. CDR3 sequence (DNA): TGTGCCAGCAGTTTGAGACAGGGGAACTATGGCTACACCTTC.

The chain combines TRBV5-1 with TRBJ2-1, with 8 bases identical to TRBD2. This CDR3 is built from 18 residues. Trimming removed 0 bases from V and 0 bases from J; junction bases left unmatched: 8. CDR1 SGHRS and CDR2 YFSETQ come from the germline V gene. In nucleotides, the CDR3 is TGCGCCAGCAGCTTGGCCCTACCGGGGGGGGGCTCCTACAATGAGCAGTTCTTC. Its protein is CASSLALPGGGSYNEQFF.

In this sample, this clone turned up once. Here the CDR3 reads CASSSNRGPRGETQYF. The CDR3 DNA sequence: TGTGCCAGCAGTTCTAACAGGGGGCCCCGAGGCGAGACCCAGTACTTC. The chain is built from TRBV28 and TRBJ2-5; 9 bases align to TRBD1. The ends lost 4 bases at V and 5 bases at J; junction bases unmatched: 11. Germline lookup yields CDR1 MDHEN and CDR2 SYDVKM. CDR3 length equals 16 residues. Full variable domain (rest looked up from reference TRBV28 and TRBJ2-5): DVKVTQSSRYLVKRTGEKVFLECVQDMDHENMFWYRQDPGLGLRLIYFSYDVKMKEKGDIPEGYSVSREKKERFSLILESASTNQTSMYLCASSSNRGPRGETQYFGPGTRLLVL.

V and J are TRBV7-8 and TRBJ1-1; the D gene is possibly TRBD1 (5 bases). CDR3 length: 15 residues. The germline V gene has CDR1 SGHVS and CDR2 FQNEAQ. Trimming removed 5 bases from V and 3 bases from J, with 16 bases in between. The CDR3 region is CASSGIGTSDTEAFF. Here the CDR3 DNA reads TGTGCCAGCAGCGGGATAGGGACTTCGGACACTGAAGCTTTCTTT. Looking up the rest from reference TRBV7-8 and TRBJ1-1 gives the full variable domain: GAGVSQSPRYKVAKRGQDVALRCDPISGHVSLFWYQQALGQGPEFLTYFQNEAQLDKSGLPSDRFFAERPEGSVSTLKIQRTQQEDSAVYLCASSGIGTSDTEAFFGQGTRLTVV.

This clone was recorded a few times. The J gene is TRBJ1-1, the V gene TRBV3-1 (or the pseudogene TRBV3-2); D unclear. The CDR3 covers 13 residues. Germline V gene sequence: CDR1 LGHDT, CDR2 YNNKEL (reference sequence). V was clipped by 2 bases and J by 1 base, with 5 bases between them. The CDR3: CASSQRENTEAFF. Written as DNA, the CDR3 is TGTGCCAGCAGCCAACGGGAGAACACTGAAGCTTTCTTT.